This entry is about one T cell receptor (beta chain). Its antigen remains unidentified. The sample is drawn from a study of cytomegalovirus exposure and HLA in healthy donors. Study observations and caveats: Compared with the approximately 700-donor mean, an Asian-associated ancestry cluster reportedly had fewer N-insertions, according to a later analysis. Cytomegalovirus status was reportedly diagnosed by the classifier with high specificity and sensitivity. Per published accounts, TCR beta sequences correctly predicted the HLA-A and HLA-B alleles of most subjects.

PCR was performed using 60 Vbeta and 13 Jbeta primers. Data came from immunoSEQ multiplex PCR; TCRdb stores just in-frame clones and leaves some out. The sample yields around 160,000 clones, around three quarters seen once. J was trimmed by 0 bases and V by 5 bases; bases with no gene match: 5. Germline CDR1 is SGDLS and CDR2 is YYNGEE. The CDR3 consists of 15 residues. What was sequenced was PBMCs. The V gene is TRBV9, the J gene TRBJ2-3, with 8 bases aligning to TRBD1. The source of this sequence is a woman aged 35 to 49 in good health and CMV-seronegative. CDR3 amino acids: CASSYQGASTDTQYF. For the CDR3, the DNA is TGTGCCAGCAGTTATCAGGGGGCAAGCACAGATACGCAGTATTTT.